Listed below are T cell receptor beta chains from one sample, sequenced in a study of T cell responses to AZD1222 COVID-19 vaccine. Clones were read by immunoSEQ multiplex PCR, and TCRdb kept only the in-frame ones, dropping some. The sample has around 83,000 clones; 70% to 90% are singletons. Material: peripheral blood, obtained on day 0 of AZD1222 vaccination. The receptors originated from an adult in good health. The CDR3 runs from the conserved cysteine through the conserved F or W. Each record gives: clone size, J gene, D gene, V gene, CDR3 DNA, CDR3 protein. The D gene is left open where the match is weak. Rows give clone size only sometimes, using once, few, many, or a class for an expanded clone.

once	TRBJ2-5	TRBD2	TRBV28	TGTGCCAGCAGTGTGCTAGCGGGACGGCAAGAGACCCAGTACTTC	CASSVLAGRQETQYF
.	TRBJ1-6	TRBD1	TRBV7-9	TGTGCCAGCAGCTTAAGCGGGACAGGGACACCCCTCCACTTT	CASSLSGTGTPLHF
.	TRBJ2-7	.	TRBV11-1	TGTGCCAGCAGCTTAGCGGGGGGGCCAGGAGAGCAGTACTTC	CASSLAGGPGEQYF
.	TRBJ1-4	.	TRBV7-9	TGTGCCAGCAGCTTAGGCATACTCGACGGGTTTAATGAAAAACTGTTTTTT	CASSLGILDGFNEKLFF
few	TRBJ1-2	.	TRBV9	TGTGCCAGCAGCGTAAACTTTGGGGGCTACACCTTC	CASSVNFGGYTF
.	TRBJ1-2	.	TRBV7-2	TGTGCCAGCAGCCTCCAAGCCCAACTGGGCGGCTACACCTTC	CASSLQAQLGGYTF
.	TRBJ2-6	.	TRBV19	TGTGCCAGTAGTTTGGGGTCTGGGGCCAACGTCCTGACTTTC	CASSLGSGANVLTF
.	TRBJ1-2	.	TRBV20-1	TGCAGTGTACTCCGGGGGGATGGCTACACCTTC	CSVLRGDGYTF
.	TRBJ2-3	.	TRBV12-3/TRBV12-4	TGTGCCAGCAGTTTCGGGTTTGCAGATACGCAGTATTTT	CASSFGFADTQYF
once	TRBJ2-5	.	TRBV28	TGTGCCAGCAGTTGGACTGCAGCTGGAGAGACCCAGTACTTC	CASSWTAAGETQYF
.	TRBJ2-2	.	TRBV7-9	TGTGCCAGCAGGATTCCGACAGGGAACACCGGGGAGCTGTTTTTT	CASRIPTGNTGELFF
.	TRBJ2-1	.	TRBV5-4	TGTGCCAGCAGCCCGGATGGAGGGGGGAGCTCCTACAATGAGCAGTTCTTC	CASSPDGGGSSYNEQFF
.	TRBJ1-5	.	TRBV12-3/TRBV12-4	TGTGCCAGCGGAAGGGGGGGAAATCAGCCCCAGCATTTT	CASGRGGNQPQHF
.	TRBJ2-2	.	TRBV6-5	TGTGCCATCGCCCAGGGGTCTCACACCGGGGAGCTGTTTTTT	CAIAQGSHTGELFF
.	TRBJ2-1	TRBD2	TRBV6-4	TGTGCCAGCAGTGTTGGACTAGGGAGCTCCTACAATGAGCAGTTCTTC	CASSVGLGSSYNEQFF
.	TRBJ1-2	TRBD1	TRBV29-1	TGCAGCGTTGATGGGACAGGGGTAGGGAACTATGGCTACACCTTC	CSVDGTGVGNYGYTF
.	TRBJ2-7	TRBD2	TRBV13	TGTGCCAGCAGCTTAGGGACTAGCGGGTACGAGCAGTACTTC	CASSLGTSGYEQYF
.	TRBJ1-2	.	TRBV24-1	TGTGCCACCGGTAGGGGTCCCAACTATGGCTACACCTTC	CATGRGPNYGYTF
.	TRBJ2-7	.	TRBV3-1/TRBV3-2	TGTGCCAGCAGCCAACGGTCGAGCGTGAACTACGAGCAGTACTTC	CASSQRSSVNYEQYF
once	TRBJ2-1	.	TRBV27	TGTGCCAGCCGGAGTGGTGAGGAGCAGTTCTTC	CASRSGEEQFF
.	TRBJ2-7	.	TRBV23-1	TGCGCCAGCAGTCCGGTAGGTGCCGACTCCTACGAGCAGTACTTC	CASSPVGADSYEQYF
.	TRBJ2-1	.	TRBV6-5	TGTGCCAGCAGCCTCTACAATGAGCAGTTCTTC	CASSLYNEQFF
.	TRBJ2-6	TRBD2	TRBV9	TGTGCCAGCAGCGTATATGGCGGGAGCTCTGGGGCCAACGTCCTGACTTTC	CASSVYGGSSGANVLTF
.	TRBJ2-5	TRBD2	TRBV4-1	TGCGCCAGCAGCCAAGGGGAGGGGGAGACCCAGTACTTC	CASSQGEGETQYF
once	TRBJ1-2	.	TRBV4-1	TGCGCCAGCAGCCAAGAAGTCGGGAGGGGCTGGGATGGCTACACCTTC	CASSQEVGRGWDGYTF
.	TRBJ2-1	.	TRBV3-1/TRBV3-2	TGTGCCAGCAGCCCTCGATGCTTCTCCTACAATGAGCAGTTCTTC	CASSPRCFSYNEQFF
few	TRBJ2-1	.	TRBV3-1/TRBV3-2	TGTGCCAGCAGCCAAGAATCGTTCGAGCAGTTCTTC	CASSQESFEQFF
.	TRBJ1-2	TRBD1	TRBV4-3	TGCGCCAGCAGCCAAGATCAAAACAGGGGAAACTATGGCTACACCTTC	CASSQDQNRGNYGYTF
.	TRBJ2-7	.	TRBV18	TGTGCCAGCTCACCTGGTTCTCAGAGCCACGAGCAGTACTTC	CASSPGSQSHEQYF
.	TRBJ2-7	TRBD1	TRBV15	TGTGCCACCAGCCGCCTCCCAACGGGACAGGGTACCTACGAGCAGTACTTC	CATSRLPTGQGTYEQYF
.	TRBJ1-2	.	TRBV4-3	TGCGCCAGCAGCCAAGGGGGGTTGTTCGGCGGCTACACCTTC	CASSQGGLFGGYTF
.	TRBJ2-7	TRBD1	TRBV18	TGTGCCAGCTCACCAGAGGGGGCGCAGACCAATGAGCAGTACTTC	CASSPEGAQTNEQYF
.	TRBJ2-3	.	TRBV7-3	TGTGCCAGCAGCTTAATCTCTAGGGGAATTGCTAGCACAGATACGCAGTATTTT	CASSLISRGIASTDTQYF
.	TRBJ1-6	.	TRBV5-5	TGTGCCAGCAGCTTGGCTAGTTTGAGTATGAATTCACCCCTCCACTTT	CASSLASLSMNSPLHF
.	TRBJ2-5	TRBD2	TRBV10-2	TGCGCCAGCAGTGACCCTAGCGGGGGGTCTAGAGAGACCCAGTACTTC	CASSDPSGGSRETQYF
.	TRBJ2-1	TRBD2	TRBV9	TGTGCCAGCAGCTGGGGGACTAGCGGGAGGGCCTACAATGAGCAGTTCTTC	CASSWGTSGRAYNEQFF